Below, one T cell receptor (beta chain) is given with its context. As yet, its antigen is unknown. The data are from a study of OX40 agonist ivuxolimab in advanced cancers. At the level of the study: The patients received ivuxolimab by intravenous route every 2 weeks at 0.01 to 10 mg/kg. Aged about 20 to 80 with a mean of 60 years, they were approximately 79% male.

Germline CDR1 is SEHNR and CDR2 is FQNEAQ (reference sequence). The V and J ends lost 5 bases and 4 bases respectively, with 14 bases between them. The CDR3 is 14 amino acids. Study-wide findings and caveats: On average, CD8+ T cells showed a greater number of expanded clones than CD4+.

The protocol was immunoSEQ multiplex PCR, while the TCRdb copy is restricted to in-frame clones and leaves out a portion. The profile shows about 100,000 clones, approximately 90% of them singletons. Here the sequenced sample was CD4+ or CD8+ T cells sorted from blood, taken in a trial of the OX40 agonist ivuxolimab. The J gene is TRBJ1-2, the V gene TRBV7-9, with a weak D call TRBD1 (5 bases). The origin of this receptor is an adult with an advanced solid tumor such as melanoma, head and neck, liver or kidney cancer. The CDR3, as DNA: TGTGCCAGCAGCCCCGTTGGGGGGGGCTATGGCTACACCTTC. Its protein product is CASSPVGGGYGYTF.